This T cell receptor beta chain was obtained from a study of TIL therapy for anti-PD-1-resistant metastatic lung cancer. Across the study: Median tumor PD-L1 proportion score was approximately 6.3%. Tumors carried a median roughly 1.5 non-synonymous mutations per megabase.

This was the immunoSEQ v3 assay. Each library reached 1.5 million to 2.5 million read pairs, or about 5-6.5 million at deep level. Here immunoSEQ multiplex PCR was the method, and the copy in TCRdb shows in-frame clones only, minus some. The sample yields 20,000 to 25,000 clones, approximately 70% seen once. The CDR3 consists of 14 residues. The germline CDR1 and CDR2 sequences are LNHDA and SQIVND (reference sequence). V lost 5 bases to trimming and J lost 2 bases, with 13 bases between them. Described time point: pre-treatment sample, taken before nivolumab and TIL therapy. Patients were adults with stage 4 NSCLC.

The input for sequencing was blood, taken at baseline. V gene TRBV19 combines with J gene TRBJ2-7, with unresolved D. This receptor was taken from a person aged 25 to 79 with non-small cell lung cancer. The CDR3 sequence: CASSPGHTAYEQYF. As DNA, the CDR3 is TGTGCCAGTAGTCCCGGCCACACCGCCTACGAGCAGTACTTC. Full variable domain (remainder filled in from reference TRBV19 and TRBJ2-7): DGGITQSPKYLFRKEGQNVTLSCEQNLNHDAMYWYRQDPGQGLRLIYYSQIVNDFQKGDIAEGYSVSREKKESFPLTVTSAQKNPTAFYLCASSPGHTAYEQYFGPGTRLTVT.